In this sample, the clone carrying this T cell receptor (beta chain) turned up many times. Its antigen is still unknown. Via MiXCR, TCRdb re-called the 5' RACE reads, giving one row per CDR3 protein. Here the sample spans about 230,000 distinct CDR3 sequences, approximately 8% being singletons. The data were taken from a study of CD8 T cells in ankylosing spondylitis. Study conclusions and caveats: Significant enrichment of disease-linked clones was reportedly seen in matched ankylosing spondylitis synovial fluid.

The sample taken for sequencing was blood, either unsorted or a sorted T cell fraction (not recorded which). The sequence was collected from a female donor with ankylosing spondylitis or in good health (not recorded which).

The CDR3 sequence is CASSQGRRATTLFF. In nucleotides, the CDR3 is TGCGCCAGCAGCCAAGGACGGAGGGCCACGACACTGTTTTTT. The V and J genes are TRBV4-3 and TRBJ1-4, with D unresolved. Trimming shortened V by 1 base and J by 13 bases, and 16 bases separated the two germline ends. The CDR3 is 14 amino acids. Germline V gene sequence: CDR1 LGHNA, CDR2 YSLEER.